Shown below are 32 T cell receptor beta chains from a single sample sequenced in a study of shared clonotypes between healthy human individuals. Data came from immunoSEQ multiplex PCR; TCRdb stores just in-frame clones and leaves some out. The sample consists of 2 million to 2.5 million clones, about 92% of them appearing once. The source material was naive CD4+ T cells from PBMCs. The subset was: CD45RA+ positively selected. The origin of the receptors is a young man in good health. Some clones in this sample may be carry-over from other donors' samples.

V gene TRBV25-1 combines with J gene TRBJ2-7; D might be TRBD1 (6 bases). The V gene's germline CDR1 is MGHDK and CDR2 SYGVNS. V was shortened by 1 base and J by 1 base, with 11 bases between the two germline ends. CDR3 length: 15 amino acids. This chain's CDR3 is CASSESKRGSYEQYF. The CDR3 DNA sequence: TGTGCCAGCAGTGAATCGAAAAGGGGGTCCTACGAGCAGTACTTC.

The V and J genes are TRBV5-1 and TRBJ2-3; D could derive from TRBD1 or TRBD2 (6 bases each). The V end lost 3 bases, the J end lost 1 base, and 12 bases lay between the germline ends. The CDR3 has 15 residues. CDR1 is SGHRS, CDR2 YFSETQ, per germline. The CDR3 here is CASSWRGTGTDTQYF. CDR3 coding DNA: TGCGCCAGCAGCTGGAGGGGGACGGGCACAGATACGCAGTATTTT.

Here the CDR3 reads CSVEPTTDTQYF. CDR3 DNA: TGCAGCGTTGAGCCGACAACAGATACGCAGTATTTT. The chain has TRBV29-1 and TRBJ2-3; the D is unclear. The germline gives CDR1 SQVTM, CDR2 ANQGSEA. The CDR3 spans 12 residues. The V and J ends lost 3 bases and 3 bases respectively, with 7 bases between them.

This chain links TRBV11-2 with TRBJ2-7; D remains ambiguous. CDR1 is SGHAT and CDR2 is FQNNGV in the germline V gene. This CDR3 is built from 15 residues. V gave up 1 base and J gave up 0 bases, with 10 bases separating them. The CDR3, as DNA: TGTGCCAGCAGCTTAGGACGGTCAAGCTCCTACGAGCAGTACTTC. It codes for CASSLGRSSSYEQYF.

V gene TRBV7-3 combines with J gene TRBJ1-4; 7 nucleotides line up with TRBD1. The CDR3 covers 13 residues. The V gene end was trimmed by 5 bases and the J gene end by 7 bases; junction bases not matched to a gene: 4. Germline assignment: CDR1 SGHTA and CDR2 FQGTGA. The CDR3 reads CASSQGVGEKLFF. CDR3 coding DNA: TGTGCCAGCAGCCAGGGGGTCGGTGAAAAACTGTTTTTT.

The chain employs TRBV10-3 and TRBJ2-2; the D is unclear. The length of the CDR3 is 16 residues. Germline V gene sequence: CDR1 ENHRY, CDR2 SYGVKD. V lost 2 bases and J lost 0, with 10 bases in between. As DNA, the CDR3 is TGTGCCATCAGTGAGAATGGGCTAGCGAACACCGGGGAGCTGTTTTTT. Translated: CAISENGLANTGELFF.

V and J are TRBV4-3 and TRBJ2-1, with 8 bases aligning to TRBD2. Unmatched junction bases numbered 11, after V lost 3 bases and J lost 4 bases. This CDR3 is 17 amino acids long. From germline, CDR1 is LGHNA and CDR2 YSLEER. The CDR3 nucleotides are TGCGCCAGCAGCCAGGGGGCAGGGACTAGAGCGTACAATGAGCAGTTCTTC. It codes for CASSQGAGTRAYNEQFF.

The rearrangement uses TRBV5-6 and TRBJ2-1, with D unclear. The V and J ends lost 0 bases and 0 bases respectively, with 10 bases between them. This CDR3 contains 16 residues. Per the germline V gene, CDR1 is SGHDT and CDR2 is YYEEEE. CDR3 DNA sequence: TGTGCCAGCAGCTTGGTTCGCGGATCCTCCTACAATGAGCAGTTCTTC. Translated: CASSLVRGSSYNEQFF. The full variable domain, rest sourced from reference TRBV5-6 and TRBJ2-1, is DAGVTQSPTHLIKTRGQQVTLRCSPKSGHDTVSWYQQALGQGPQFIFQYYEEEERQRGNFPDRFSGHQFPNYSSELNVNALLLGDSALYLCASSLVRGSSYNEQFFGPGTRLTVL.

This clone was observed a few times. The chain combines TRBV6-1 with TRBJ2-1, with 12 bases that match TRBD2. V trimming: 5 bases; J trimming: 9 bases; junction bases outside the gene matches: 8. Germline CDR1 is MNHNS and CDR2 is SASEGT. The CDR3 contains 15 residues. CDR3 protein: CASSRRLAGEAEQFF. The CDR3 nucleotides are TGTGCCAGCAGTAGACGACTAGCGGGAGAGGCTGAGCAGTTCTTC.

The V gene is TRBV29-1, the J gene TRBJ1-2; 10 nucleotides line up with TRBD1. The ends lost 4 bases at V and 2 bases at J; junction bases unmatched: 7. The CDR3 sequence is 15 residues long. Germline values: CDR1 SQVTM, CDR2 ANQGSEA. The CDR3 DNA is TGCAGCGTTGGCGGTACGACAGGGGGCAACTATGGCTACACCTTC. Translated, it gives CSVGGTTGGNYGYTF.

In regard to this clone: This specimen includes other DNA sequences encoding the same CDR3. The chain carries TRBV28 and TRBJ2-1; D is uncertain. The CDR3 sequence is 11 residues long. V was cut by 2 bases and J by 6 bases, with 2 bases left in between. CDR1 MDHEN and CDR2 SYDVKM come from the germline V gene. In DNA form, the CDR3 reads TGTGCCAGCAGTTTACGCAATGAGCAGTTCTTC. It is translated as CASSLRNEQFF.

CDR3 in amino acids: CASSITTSGAGNEQYF. The CDR3 nucleotides read TGTGCCAGTAGTATAACAACTAGCGGGGCCGGGAACGAGCAGTACTTC. This chain connects TRBV19 to TRBJ2-7; 10 nucleotides match TRBD2. With V trimmed by 2 bases and J by 5 bases, 9 bases remained unmatched. The germline V gene has CDR1 LNHDA and CDR2 SQIVND (reference sequence). The CDR3 runs to 16 residues.

The J gene is TRBJ2-7, the V gene TRBV28; the D call may be TRBD1 or TRBD2 (6 bases each). The V end lost 6 bases, the J end lost 0 bases, and 18 bases lay between the germline ends. Looked up from germline, CDR1 is MDHEN and CDR2 is SYDVKM. The CDR3 spans 16 residues. CDR3 sequence reads: CASRRGGRGNSYEQYF. The CDR3, as DNA: TGTGCCAGCAGACGAGGGGGGCGCGGGAACTCCTACGAGCAGTACTTC.

The chain joins TRBV28 to TRBJ1-3; 7 nucleotides agree with TRBD1. The CDR3 is 15 residues long. Per germline, CDR1 MDHEN and CDR2 SYDVKM. Trimming cost V 6 bases and J 1 base; bases outside gene matches: 6. The CDR3: CASSWDRSSGNTIYF. The CDR3 bases are TGTGCCAGCAGCTGGGACAGAAGTTCTGGAAACACCATATATTTT.

This clone was seen a handful of times. The V call is TRBV4-1, the J call TRBJ1-2; no firm D call. Germline values: CDR1 MGHRA, CDR2 YSYEKL. Trimming took 4 bases from V and 4 from J, leaving 10 bases between them. The length of the CDR3 is 13 residues. The CDR3 sequence: CASSPLPLYGYTF. Here the CDR3 DNA reads TGCGCCAGCAGCCCCCTTCCCCTCTATGGCTACACCTTC.

For this clone: The junction shows a germline mismatch at one end, possibly a read error. At the DNA level, this CDR3 is encoded by other sequences in the same sample as well. The CDR3 loop reads CASSLDRGSEKLFF. DNA for the CDR3: TGTGCCAGCAGTTTAGACAGGGGGAGTGAAAAACTGTTTTTT. The gene calls are TRBV7-9 and TRBJ1-4, with TRBD1 matching 9 bases. The CDR3 length is 14 residues. Germline V lookup: CDR1 SEHNR, CDR2 FQNEAQ (reference sequence).

This rearrangement joins TRBV7-3 to TRBJ1-2, with D unclear. The V end lost 3 bases, the J end lost 13 bases, and 21 bases lay between the germline ends. The CDR3 consists of 14 residues. Germline V gives CDR1 SGHTA, CDR2 FQGTGA. The CDR3 sequence: CASSLSPAIGSLTF. As DNA, the CDR3 is TGTGCCAGCAGCTTGAGCCCTGCCATTGGTTCTCTCACCTTC.

V usage is TRBV7-2 and J usage is TRBJ1-1; 7 bases fit TRBD1. Per germline, CDR1 SGHTA and CDR2 FQGNSA. J gave up 2 bases and V 5 bases, and 5 bases lay outside the gene matches. This CDR3 comprises 14 residues. CDR3 sequence (DNA): TGTGCCAGCAGCCATACAGGGGTCAACACTGAAGCTTTCTTT. It specifies CASSHTGVNTEAFF. Based on the CDR3 plus reference TRBV7-2 and TRBJ1-1, the full variable domain is GAGVSQSPSNKVTEKGKDVELRCDPISGHTALYWYRQSLGQGLEFLIYFQGNSAPDKSGLPSDRFSAERTGGSVSTLTIQRTQQEDSAVYLCASSHTGVNTEAFFGQGTRLTVV.

The chain is built from TRBV9 and TRBJ2-5; perhaps TRBD2 as D (6 bases). There are 15 residues in the CDR3. CDR1 is SGDLS and CDR2 is YYNGEE in the germline V gene. V gave up 0 bases and J gave up 1 base, with 10 bases separating them. The CDR3 DNA is TGTGCCAGCAGCGTAGGTCCCGGGAGCCAAGAGACCCAGTACTTC. It is translated as CASSVGPGSQETQYF.

The chain uses TRBV5-1 and TRBJ2-1; TRBD2 aligns across 13 bases. Germline-derived CDR1 and CDR2 are SGHRS and YFSETQ. This CDR3 comprises 15 residues. V lost 4 bases to trimming and J lost 9 bases; unmatched junction nucleotides: 7. This CDR3 reads CASSTGTSGNGEQFF. The CDR3 DNA sequence: TGCGCCAGCAGCACCGGGACTAGCGGGAATGGTGAGCAGTTCTTC.

This clone was seen more than once but under ten times. The gene calls are TRBV30 and TRBJ1-1, with D uncertain. There are 11 residues in the CDR3. CDR1 and CDR2 (germline): GTSNPN, SVGIG (reference sequence). V gave up 6 bases and J gave up 3 bases, with 8 bases separating them. CDR3 in amino acids: CACGPYTEAFF. DNA of the CDR3: TGTGCCTGTGGCCCCTACACTGAAGCTTTCTTT.

V gene TRBV4-2 combines with J gene TRBJ2-2; a weak D match, TRBD1 (5 bases). The CDR3 is 17 amino acids. The germline V and J ends were trimmed by 0 bases and 1 base, with 12 bases remaining between them. Germline CDR1 and CDR2: LGHNA and YNFKEQ. The CDR3 DNA reads TGTGCCAGCAGCCAAGATTTTCGCCAGGGGAACACCGGGGAGCTGTTTTTT. This translates into CASSQDFRQGNTGELFF.

The chain joins TRBV9 to TRBJ2-2; TRBD2 aligns across 10 bases. Germline loops: CDR1 SGDLS, CDR2 YYNGEE. Unmatched junction bases numbered 3, after V lost 0 bases and J lost 4 bases. The CDR3 is 16 amino acids. CDR3 amino acids: CASSVAGLAPTGELFF. CDR3 DNA: TGTGCCAGCAGCGTAGCGGGACTAGCGCCCACCGGGGAGCTGTTTTTT.

The CDR3 sequence is CASSLGDSPTYEQYF. CDR3 sequence (DNA): TGTGCCAGCAGCTTGGGGGACTCACCCACCTACGAGCAGTACTTC. V usage is TRBV5-6 and J usage is TRBJ2-7, with a tentative D call TRBD2 (6 bases). V was trimmed by 0 bases and J by 2 bases, leaving 12 bases between them. Germline CDR1 and CDR2: SGHDT and YYEEEE. The CDR3 is 15 amino acids.

The chain is built from TRBV28 and TRBJ2-1; a possible D gene is TRBD1 (6 bases). This CDR3 contains 18 residues. The germline V gene has CDR1 MDHEN and CDR2 SYDVKM. Trimming took off 4 bases at V and 1 base at J, with 20 bases between the two ends. The CDR3 DNA reads as TGTGCCAGCAGTTCGTTCCTCCGCCGGGACAATTCCTACAATGAGCAGTTCTTC. This sequence encodes CASSSFLRRDNSYNEQFF.

This chain joins TRBV5-4 and TRBJ2-3; 12 bases fit TRBD2. The germline V gene encodes CDR1 SGHNT and CDR2 YYREEE (reference sequence). CDR3 length: 14 amino acids. Germline trimming cut 5 bases from V and 5 bases from J; bases unmatched to any gene: 3. CDR3 DNA: TGTGCCAGCAGAGGGACTAGCGGGCGAGATACGCAGTATTTT. It translates to CASRGTSGRDTQYF.

This chain uses TRBV5-8 with TRBJ2-1, with D maybe TRBD2 (5 bases). With 4 bases removed from V and 1 base from J, the gap between germline ends came to 12 bases. Germline loops: CDR1 SGHTS, CDR2 YDEGEE. The CDR3 runs to 15 residues. DNA of the CDR3: TGTGCCAGCAGCCCTGAGGGCCGGTCCTACAATGAGCAGTTCTTC. It specifies CASSPEGRSYNEQFF.

The chain is built from TRBV10-3 and TRBJ1-5; 9 nucleotides line up with TRBD1. There are 16 residues in the CDR3. With V trimmed by 0 bases and J by 5 bases, 5 bases remained unmatched. The V gene's germline CDR1 is ENHRY and CDR2 SYGVKD. The CDR3 DNA reads as TGTGCCATCAGTGAGTCCCACAGGGGGCGCGATCAGCCCCAGCATTTT. Amino acids: CAISESHRGRDQPQHF.

The chain employs TRBV2 and TRBJ2-2, with 8 bases lining up with TRBD1. CDR3 length: 14 residues. In germline, CDR1 is SNHLY, CDR2 FYNNEI. V was clipped by 9 bases and J by 5 bases; unmatched bases: 8. CDR3: CARQGVHRTGELFF. Here the CDR3 DNA reads TGTGCCAGACAGGGGGTCCACAGAACCGGGGAGCTGTTTTTT.

The chain carries TRBV7-3 and TRBJ2-3; TRBD2 aligns across 12 bases. In germline, CDR1 is SGHTA, CDR2 FQGTGA. With V trimmed by 5 bases and J by 5 bases, 2 bases remained unmatched. The CDR3 extends over 14 amino acids. The CDR3 DNA follows: TGTGCCAGCAGCAGGGGACTAGCGGGAGATACGCAGTATTTT. Translation gives CASSRGLAGDTQYF.

The chain carries TRBV7-9 and TRBJ2-3, with D perhaps matching TRBD2 (5 bases). The CDR3 covers 16 residues. CDR1 and CDR2 from the germline V gene are SEHNR and FQNEAQ (reference sequence). V was shortened by 2 bases and J by 5 bases, with 17 bases between the two germline ends. The CDR3 bases are TGTGCCAGCAGCTTATGGCGGTCGGGGAAGAGAGATACGCAGTATTTT. Its translation is CASSLWRSGKRDTQYF.

The J gene is TRBJ2-1, the V gene TRBV7-9; 11 bases align to TRBD1. V lost 3 bases and J lost 3; bases outside the gene matches: 13. Germline lookup yields CDR1 SEHNR and CDR2 FQNEAQ (reference sequence). This CDR3 comprises 19 residues. In DNA, the CDR3 is TGTGCCAGCAGCTTTAGGACAGGGGGCGAGCTCCCAGGCTACAATGAGCAGTTCTTC. Encoded protein: CASSFRTGGELPGYNEQFF.